This TCR beta chain is drawn from a study of T cells in Graves' hyperthyroidism and ophthalmopathy. Study-wide findings and caveats: Ophthalmopathy, as predicted by the model, came a median 6.5 months after the prediction. Most clonotypes that expanded in the thyroid above 0.001 also showed up in blood.

Researchers amplified the TCR beta CDR3 regions from RNA transcripts. A set of HTBI primers served as the primers for a first-round RT-PCR of the TCR CDR3. TCRdb re-derived calls from the multiplex PCR reads in MiXCR, one entry per CDR3 protein. The sample shows under 300,000 distinct CDR3 sequences, over 20% of them seen only once. This clonotype appeared many times. Its antigen is not identified. Germline V lookup: CDR1 SNHLY, CDR2 FYNNEI. V lost 6 bases, J lost 5 bases, and 0 bases stayed unmatched. The CDR3 sequence is 14 residues long. V gene TRBV2 combines with J gene TRBJ2-1, with 14 positions matching TRBD2. Sequenced material: blood. The sequence came from a man aged 30 to 45 with Graves' ophthalmopathy. CDR3 amino acids: CASRTSGRDNEQFF. The CDR3 nucleotides read TGTGCCAGCAGGACTAGCGGGAGGGACAATGAGCAGTTCTTC.